Below, 27 T cell receptor beta chains from the same sample are listed, as sequenced in a study of OX40 agonist ivuxolimab in advanced cancers. Libraries were prepared by immunoSEQ multiplex PCR; TCRdb keeps only in-frame clonotypes and omits some of them. The sample carries some 74,000 clones, about 95% recorded once. Sequencing used CD4+ or CD8+ T cells sorted from blood, obtained in a trial of the OX40 agonist ivuxolimab. The origin of the receptors is an adult with an advanced solid tumor such as melanoma, head and neck, liver or kidney cancer.

This chain links TRBV7-8 with TRBJ2-1, with a tentative D call TRBD2 (5 bases). V lost 4 bases and J 4 bases, leaving 8 bases between the germline ends. CDR1 SGHVS and CDR2 FQNEAQ come from the germline V gene. The CDR3 runs 13 residues. Here the CDR3 reads CASSSWTYNEQFF. CDR3 coding DNA: TGTGCCAGCAGCTCCTGGACTTACAATGAGCAGTTCTTC.

Only one count was recorded for this clone. The rearrangement uses TRBV27 and TRBJ2-5, with D possibly TRBD1 on 5 matching bases. The CDR3 consists of 13 residues. The V gene's germline CDR1 is MNHEY and CDR2 SMNVEV (reference sequence). Deletions cut 4 bases from V and 2 bases from J, with 8 bases between. CDR3 bases: TGTGCCAGCAGTTCAGGGCTTCAAGAGACCCAGTACTTC. This sequence encodes CASSSGLQETQYF.

V and J are TRBV7-9 and TRBJ2-1; D perhaps matches TRBD2 (7 bases). Germline CDR1 and CDR2: SEHNR and FQNEAQ (reference sequence). This CDR3 spans 15 amino acids. V lost 5 bases to trimming and J lost 7 bases, with 18 bases between them. CDR3 sequence reads: CASSDSGGDRNEQFF. The CDR3 region has the DNA TGTGCCAGCAGCGACTCGGGGGGCGATAGGAATGAGCAGTTCTTC.

This chain links TRBV21-1 with TRBJ1-1. TRBV21-1 is a documented pseudogene. The CDR3 runs to 17 residues. This chain's CDR3 is CASSRGPEPHSNTEAFF. The CDR3 DNA is TGTGCCAGCAGCAGAGGACCAGAACCCCACTCGAACACTGAAGCTTTCTTT.

The DNA of the CDR3 is TGTGCCTGGAGTGGGGCTAGCGGGGGGGCCCAGTCCTACAATGAGCAGTTCTTC. This gives the protein CAWSGASGGAQSYNEQFF. This chain uses TRBV30 with TRBJ2-1; 12 nucleotides match TRBD2. V trimming: 1 base; J trimming: 1 base; junction bases outside the gene matches: 8. CDR3 length equals 18 residues. Germline lookup yields CDR1 GTSNPN and CDR2 SVGIG (reference sequence). Full variable domain (outside the CDR3, taken from reference TRBV30 and TRBJ2-1): SQTIHQWPATLVQPVGSPLSLECTVEGTSNPNLYWYRQAAGRGLQLLFYSVGIGQISSEVPQNLSASRPQDRQFILSSKKLLLSDSGFYLCAWSGASGGAQSYNEQFFGPGTRLTVL.

This chain connects TRBV28 to TRBJ2-7; 7 positions match TRBD1. The CDR3 covers 16 residues. The junction had 12 bases not matched to a gene; V was cut back by 3 bases and J by 4 bases. Germline V gene data show CDR1 as MDHEN and CDR2 as SYDVKM. The chain's CDR3 is CASSFGQARPRYEQYF. CDR3 in DNA: TGTGCCAGCAGTTTCGGACAGGCCCGGCCCAGATACGAGCAGTACTTC.

J is TRBJ2-2 and V is TRBV28; 12 nucleotides agree with TRBD1. The V gene end was trimmed by 4 bases and the J gene end by 8 bases; junction bases not matched to a gene: 11. CDR1 is MDHEN, CDR2 SYDVKM, per germline. The CDR3 has 17 amino acids. In DNA form, the CDR3 reads TGTGCCAGCAGTTCGCTTCACCGGGACAGGGGGCCTGGGGAGCTGTTTTTT. Translating it yields CASSSLHRDRGPGELFF.

Only one count was recorded for this clone. The gene calls are TRBV29-1 and TRBJ2-2, with 12 bases matching TRBD1. This CDR3 comprises 15 residues. In germline, CDR1 is SQVTM, CDR2 ANQGSEA. J was trimmed by 5 bases and V by 4 bases; bases with no gene match: 5. CDR3 nucleotide sequence: TGCAGCGTTGTGGGGACAGGGGGCTTAACCGGGGAGCTGTTTTTT. Amino acid sequence: CSVVGTGGLTGELFF.

The chain recombines TRBV11-2 with TRBJ1-2, with D uncertain. CDR3 length: 15 amino acids. V was clipped by 5 bases and J by 5 bases, with 18 bases between them. The V gene's germline CDR1 is SGHAT and CDR2 FQNNGV. In DNA form, the CDR3 reads TGTGCCAGCAGCCCGCCTTATCAGGTTATTTATGGCTACACCTTC. Protein sequence: CASSPPYQVIYGYTF. Filled out from reference TRBV11-2 and TRBJ1-2, the complete variable domain reads EAGVAQSPRYKIIEKRQSVAFWCNPISGHATLYWYQQILGQGPKLLIQFQNNGVVDDSQLPKDRFSAERLKGVDSTLKIQPAKLEDSAVYLCASSPPYQVIYGYTFGSGTRLTVV.

CDR3 coding DNA: TGCGCCAGCAGCCAAACAGGGAGCTATGGCTACACCTTC. Its protein is CASSQTGSYGYTF. V usage is TRBV4-1 and J usage is TRBJ1-2; possibly TRBD1 for D (6 bases). The CDR3 runs 13 residues. V was pared by 2 bases and J by 4 bases, with 8 bases between. CDR1 is MGHRA and CDR2 is YSYEKL in the germline V gene.

This sequence joins TRBV28 and TRBJ2-1, with 7 bases lining up with TRBD2. The CDR3 length is 15 residues. CDR1 MDHEN and CDR2 SYDVKM come from the germline V gene. V lost 3 bases to trimming and J lost 5 bases; unmatched junction nucleotides: 7. CDR3 DNA sequence: TGTGCCAGCAGTTTTTTAGGGGAGGGGAACAATGAGCAGTTCTTC. This encodes CASSFLGEGNNEQFF.

This clone qualifies as large. The chain carries TRBV6-6 and TRBJ2-7; a possible D gene is TRBD2 (7 bases). The CDR3 consists of 15 residues. Trimming took off 6 bases at V and 5 bases at J, with 20 bases between the two ends. Germline V CDR1 and CDR2: MNHNY, SVGAGI (reference sequence). CDR3 DNA sequence: TGTGCCAGCAGCCAATGGGGGGGGGCTAACGACGAGCAGTACTTC. It translates to CASSQWGGANDEQYF.

The genes are TRBV5-1 and TRBJ1-3; D gene unclear. The CDR3 has 13 amino acids. Germline-derived CDR1 and CDR2 are SGHRS and YFSETQ. Trimming pared 6 bases from V and 1 base from J, leaving 8 bases between. For the CDR3, the DNA is TGCGCCAGCACTTCGCTGTCTGGAAACACCATATATTTT. This codes for CASTSLSGNTIYF.

The chain joins TRBV5-6 to TRBJ1-1; 9 bases match TRBD1. Germline values: CDR1 SGHDT, CDR2 YYEEEE. This CDR3 is built from 16 residues. The junction had 12 bases not matched to a gene; V was cut back by 2 bases and J by 7 bases. The CDR3 DNA sequence: TGTGCCAGCAGCTTAGCGGATGGACAGGGGTTTGGTGAAGCTTTCTTT. Encoded protein: CASSLADGQGFGEAFF.

The DNA of the CDR3 is TGTGCCAGTACCATCCCTCGGGGGCGCAGCTCTGGGGCCAACGTCCTGACTTTC. Encoded protein: CASTIPRGRSSGANVLTF. This chain connects TRBV19 to TRBJ2-6; possibly TRBD1 or TRBD2 for D (6 bases each). Germline V CDR1 and CDR2: LNHDA, SQIVND (reference sequence). The V end was cut by 7 bases, the J end by 0 bases, with 19 bases between. This CDR3 has 18 amino acids.

The chain combines TRBV10-3 with TRBJ2-1, with D tentatively TRBD2 (6 bases). The V gene's germline CDR1 is ENHRY and CDR2 SYGVKD. The V end lost 3 bases, the J end lost 7 bases, and 7 bases lay between the germline ends. This CDR3 is built from 12 residues. The CDR3 DNA reads TGTGCCATCAGTGACGCGGGGAATGAGCAGTTCTTC. Protein product: CAISDAGNEQFF.

This clone has only one observation. The chain employs TRBV7-9 and TRBJ2-5; the match to TRBD1 covers 8 bases. Germline loops: CDR1 SEHNR, CDR2 FQNEAQ (reference sequence). This CDR3 has 16 residues. Trimming took 5 bases from V and 1 from J; bases not matched to a gene: 9. The CDR3 loop is CASSPRQGWAQETQYF. The DNA for the CDR3 is TGTGCCAGCAGCCCCAGACAGGGGTGGGCCCAAGAGACCCAGTACTTC.

This rearrangement joins TRBV19 to TRBJ2-3, with D unresolved. Germline lookup yields CDR1 LNHDA and CDR2 SQIVND (reference sequence). This CDR3 contains 12 residues. With 3 bases removed from V and 6 bases from J, the gap between germline ends came to 7 bases. CDR3: CASSIGRDTQYF. The CDR3 DNA follows: TGTGCCAGTAGTATTGGAAGGGATACGCAGTATTTT.

The chain joins TRBV11-2 to TRBJ2-1, with no clear D. The germline V gene encodes CDR1 SGHAT and CDR2 FQNNGV. The CDR3 is 15 residues long. Trimming cost V 4 bases and J 1 base, with 11 bases left between them. This CDR3 reads CASSSEQSSYNEQFF. The DNA for the CDR3 is TGTGCCAGCAGCTCCGAACAGTCTTCCTACAATGAGCAGTTCTTC.

This clone came up once. The chain joins TRBV6-1 to TRBJ1-1; TRBD1 matches at 9 bases. CDR1 and CDR2 (germline): MNHNS, SASEGT. The length of the CDR3 is 15 residues. V was pared by 10 bases and J by 0 bases, with 9 bases of the junction left unmatched. CDR3 in DNA: TGTGCCACCGACGGGACAGGGACTCTGAACACTGAAGCTTTCTTT. Protein sequence: CATDGTGTLNTEAFF.

The chain links TRBV13 to TRBJ2-1, with 12 bases identical to TRBD2. The CDR3 length is 16 residues. CDR1 and CDR2 (germline): PRHDT, FYEKMQ (reference sequence). J lost 5 bases, V lost 5 bases, and 7 bases had no gene match. The CDR3 DNA is TGTGCCAGCAGCACGTGGACTAGCGGGAAGGACAATGAGCAGTTCTTC. Amino acid sequence: CASSTWTSGKDNEQFF.

The CDR3 DNA sequence: TGTGCCAGTAGTATCGGAACTCTCGGCACTGAAGCTTTCTTT. It codes for CASSIGTLGTEAFF. The gene calls are TRBV19 and TRBJ1-1; D uncertain. The V end was cut by 3 bases, the J end by 4 bases, with 12 bases between. Germline V gene data show CDR1 as LNHDA and CDR2 as SQIVND (reference sequence). The CDR3 totals 14 residues.

The chain links TRBV28 to TRBJ1-4; the D gene is possibly TRBD1 (5 bases). This CDR3 region has 15 residues. The germline gives CDR1 MDHEN, CDR2 SYDVKM. V lost 5 bases and J 8 bases, leaving 18 bases between the germline ends. The chain's CDR3 is CASSQTALMGEKLFF. Here the CDR3 DNA reads TGTGCCAGCAGTCAGACAGCCCTGATGGGAGAAAAACTGTTTTTT. Complete variable domain (other parts from reference TRBV28 and TRBJ1-4): DVKVTQSSRYLVKRTGEKVFLECVQDMDHENMFWYRQDPGLGLRLIYFSYDVKMKEKGDIPEGYSVSREKKERFSLILESASTNQTSMYLCASSQTALMGEKLFFGSGTQLSVL.

The chain uses TRBV4-1 and TRBJ2-1; weak D call: TRBD2 (6 bases). The CDR3 contains 16 residues. V lost 0 bases, J lost 0 bases, and 9 bases lay in between. Germline assignment: CDR1 MGHRA and CDR2 YSYEKL. CDR3 in DNA: TGCGCCAGCAGCCAAGAGTACGGGAGCTCCTACAATGAGCAGTTCTTC. Translation gives CASSQEYGSSYNEQFF.

The V and J genes are TRBV11-2 and TRBJ1-1; unclear D gene. There are 13 residues in the CDR3. The V gene lost 0 bases and the J gene lost 6 bases, with 8 bases spanning the gap. Germline-derived CDR1 and CDR2 are SGHAT and FQNNGV. The CDR3 bases are TGTGCCAGCAGCTTAGAAGAGAGGGCTGAAGCTTTCTTT. Translating it yields CASSLEERAEAFF.

The chain couples TRBV7-9 to TRBJ1-2, with D possibly matching TRBD1 (5 bases). The length of the CDR3 is 13 residues. V was cut by 4 bases and J by 5 bases, with 11 bases left in between. The germline CDR1 and CDR2 sequences are SEHNR and FQNEAQ (reference sequence). The CDR3 sequence: CASSSGQGYGYTF. The CDR3 DNA is TGTGCCAGCAGCTCCGGACAAGGGTATGGCTACACCTTC.

V is TRBV7-9 and J is TRBJ2-6, with unresolved D. This CDR3 is 15 amino acids long. Germline assignment: CDR1 SEHNR and CDR2 FQNEAQ (reference sequence). Trimming removed 5 bases at V and 0 bases at J, with 8 bases between. CDR3 DNA sequence: TGTGCCAGCAGCAGACAAGCCTCTGGGGCCAACGTCCTGACTTTC. This encodes CASSRQASGANVLTF.